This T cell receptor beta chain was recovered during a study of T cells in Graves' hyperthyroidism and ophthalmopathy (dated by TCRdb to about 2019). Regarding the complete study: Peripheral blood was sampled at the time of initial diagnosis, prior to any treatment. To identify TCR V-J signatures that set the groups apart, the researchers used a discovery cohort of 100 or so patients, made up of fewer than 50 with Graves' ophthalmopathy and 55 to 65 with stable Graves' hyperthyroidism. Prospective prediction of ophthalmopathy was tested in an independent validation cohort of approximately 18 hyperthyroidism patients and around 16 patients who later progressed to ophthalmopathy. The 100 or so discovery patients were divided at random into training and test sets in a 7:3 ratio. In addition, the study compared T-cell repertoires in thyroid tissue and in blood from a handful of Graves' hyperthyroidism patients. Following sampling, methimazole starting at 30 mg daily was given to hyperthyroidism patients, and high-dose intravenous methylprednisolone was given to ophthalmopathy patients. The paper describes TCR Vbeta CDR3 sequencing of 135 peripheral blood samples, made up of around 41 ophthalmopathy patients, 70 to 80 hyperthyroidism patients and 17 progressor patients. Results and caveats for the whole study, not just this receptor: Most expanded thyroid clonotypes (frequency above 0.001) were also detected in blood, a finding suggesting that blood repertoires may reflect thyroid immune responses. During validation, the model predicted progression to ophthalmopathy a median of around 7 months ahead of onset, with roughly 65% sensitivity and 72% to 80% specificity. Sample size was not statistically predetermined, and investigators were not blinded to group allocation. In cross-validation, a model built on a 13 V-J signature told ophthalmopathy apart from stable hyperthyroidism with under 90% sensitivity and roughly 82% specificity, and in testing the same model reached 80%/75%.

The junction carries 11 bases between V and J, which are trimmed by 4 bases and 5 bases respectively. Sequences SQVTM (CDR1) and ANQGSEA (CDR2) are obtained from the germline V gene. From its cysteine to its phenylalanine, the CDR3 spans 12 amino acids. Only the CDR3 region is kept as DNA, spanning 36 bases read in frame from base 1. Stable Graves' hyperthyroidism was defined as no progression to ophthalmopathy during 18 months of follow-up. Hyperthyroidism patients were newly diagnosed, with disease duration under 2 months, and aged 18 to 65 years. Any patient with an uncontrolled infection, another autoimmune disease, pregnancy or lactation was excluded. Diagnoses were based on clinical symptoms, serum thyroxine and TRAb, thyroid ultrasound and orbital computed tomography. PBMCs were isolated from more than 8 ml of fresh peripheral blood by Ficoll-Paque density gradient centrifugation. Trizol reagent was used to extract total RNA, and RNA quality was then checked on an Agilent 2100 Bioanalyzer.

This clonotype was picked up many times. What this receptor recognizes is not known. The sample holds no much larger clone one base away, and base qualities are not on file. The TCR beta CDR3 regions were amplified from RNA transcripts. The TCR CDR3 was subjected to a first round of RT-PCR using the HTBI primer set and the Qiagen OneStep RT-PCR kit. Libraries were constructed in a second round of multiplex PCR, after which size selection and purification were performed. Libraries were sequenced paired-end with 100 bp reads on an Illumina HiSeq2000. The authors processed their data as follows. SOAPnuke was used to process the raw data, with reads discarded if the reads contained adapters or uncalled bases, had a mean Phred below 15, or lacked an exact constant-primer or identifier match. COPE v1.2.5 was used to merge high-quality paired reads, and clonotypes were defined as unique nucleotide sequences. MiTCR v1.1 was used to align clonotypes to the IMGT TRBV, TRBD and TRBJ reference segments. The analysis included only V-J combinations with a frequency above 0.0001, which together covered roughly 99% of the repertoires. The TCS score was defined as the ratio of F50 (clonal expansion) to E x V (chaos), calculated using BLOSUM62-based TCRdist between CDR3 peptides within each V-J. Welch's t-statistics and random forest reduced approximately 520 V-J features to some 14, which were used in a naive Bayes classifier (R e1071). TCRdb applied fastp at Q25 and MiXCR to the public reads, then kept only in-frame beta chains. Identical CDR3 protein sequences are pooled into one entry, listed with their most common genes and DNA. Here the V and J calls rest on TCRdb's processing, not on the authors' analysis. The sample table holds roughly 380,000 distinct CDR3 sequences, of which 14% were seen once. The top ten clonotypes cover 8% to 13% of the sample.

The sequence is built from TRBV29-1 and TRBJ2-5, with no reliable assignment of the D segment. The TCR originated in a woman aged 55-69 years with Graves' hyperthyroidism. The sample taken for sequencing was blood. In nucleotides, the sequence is TGCAGCGTTGGAAACCGGCGGGAGACCCAGTACTTC. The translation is CSVGNRRETQYF.